One sample yielded the 4 T cell receptor beta chains listed below, sequenced in a study of cytomegalovirus exposure and HLA in healthy donors. This PCR relied on a set of 60 Vbeta primers and 13 Jbeta primers. Data came from immunoSEQ multiplex PCR; TCRdb stores just in-frame clones and leaves some out. The sample carries roughly 89,000 clones, roughly 76% recorded once. The sequenced sample consisted of PBMCs. The source is a woman younger than 45 in good health and CMV-seronegative.

The chain has TRBV6-5 and TRBJ1-1; TRBD1 is a possible D gene (5 bases). The V gene lost 0 bases and the J gene lost 6 bases, with 8 bases spanning the gap. Germline values: CDR1 MNHEY, CDR2 SVGAGI. This CDR3 contains 13 residues. The DNA for the CDR3 is TGTGCCAGCAGTTACTCAGTAGGGGCTGAAGCTTTCTTT. Encoded protein: CASSYSVGAEAFF.

The genes are TRBV29-1 and TRBJ2-5; D remains ambiguous. Between the trimmed V and J ends, which lost 0 bases and 4 bases, there was a span of 12 bases. The germline gives CDR1 SQVTM, CDR2 ANQGSEA. The CDR3 sequence is 14 residues long. DNA of the CDR3: TGCAGCGTTGAAGATCCAACAGTACGAGAGACCCAGTACTTC. Protein sequence: CSVEDPTVRETQYF.

The chain joins TRBV10-3 to TRBJ1-5; D not certain. CDR3 size: 16 residues. CDR1 and CDR2 from the germline V gene are ENHRY and SYGVKD. V was shortened by 2 bases and J by 6 bases, with 17 bases between the two germline ends. CDR3 sequence (DNA): TGTGCCATCAGTGAGGAGGAGGCCCAAAAAGGTCAGCCCCAGCATTTT. Amino acid sequence: CAISEEEAQKGQPQHF.

For this clone: The same CDR3 arises from other DNA sequences in this sample as well. The V and J genes are TRBV28 and TRBJ2-7; 10 bases are a match to TRBD1. The CDR3 is 14 amino acids. Germline CDR1 MDHEN, CDR2 SYDVKM. Trimming at V came to 5 bases and at J to 1 base, leaving 2 bases not matched to a gene. CDR3 in DNA: TGTGCCAGCAGTAGGACAGGGGGGTCCTACGAGCAGTACTTC. Its translation is CASSRTGGSYEQYF.